This T cell receptor (beta chain) emerged from a study of blood T cells in healthy people across ages. The CDR3 has 15 amino acids. Germline V gene sequence: CDR1 SGHVS, CDR2 FQNEAQ. V was cut by 7 bases and J by 0 bases, with 13 bases left in between. It was with a sample-barcoded 5' primer and a J-beta primer mix that a second PCR of roughly 7 to 12 cycles was run. Using its own MiXCR run on the 5' RACE reads, TCRdb lists one record per CDR3 protein. The table includes about a million distinct CDR3 sequences, roughly 51% detected once. This sequence joins TRBV7-8 and TRBJ2-1; D is undetermined. The sequenced sample consisted of blood. The sequence came from a woman in her sixties in good health. CDR3 region: CASTSHMSSYNEQFF. The DNA of the CDR3 is TGTGCCAGCACGAGCCATATGAGCTCCTACAATGAGCAGTTCTTC.